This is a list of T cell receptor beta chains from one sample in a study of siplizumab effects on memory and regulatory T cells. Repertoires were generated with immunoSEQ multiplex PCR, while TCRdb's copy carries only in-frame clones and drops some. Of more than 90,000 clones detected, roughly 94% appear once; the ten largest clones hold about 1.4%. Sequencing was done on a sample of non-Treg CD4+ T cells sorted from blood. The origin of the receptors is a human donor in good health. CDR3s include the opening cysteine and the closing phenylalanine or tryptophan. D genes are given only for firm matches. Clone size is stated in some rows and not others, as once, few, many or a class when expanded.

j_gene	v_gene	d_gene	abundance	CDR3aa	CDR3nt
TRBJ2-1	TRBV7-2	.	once	CASSLTAREQFF	TGTGCCAGCAGCTTAACCGCGCGCGAGCAGTTCTTC
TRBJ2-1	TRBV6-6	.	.	CASSPILSNEQFF	TGTGCCAGCAGCCCGATACTTAGCAATGAGCAGTTCTTC
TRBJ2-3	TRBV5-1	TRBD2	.	CASSSASGLSTDTQYF	TGCGCCAGCAGCTCCGCTAGCGGGCTTAGCACAGATACGCAGTATTTT
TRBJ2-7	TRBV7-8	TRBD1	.	CASSLEVGQGYYEQYF	TGTGCCAGCAGCTTAGAAGTCGGACAGGGCTATTACGAGCAGTACTTC
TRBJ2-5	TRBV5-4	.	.	CASSPDTDPEETQYF	TGTGCCAGCAGTCCAGACACCGACCCGGAAGAGACCCAGTACTTC
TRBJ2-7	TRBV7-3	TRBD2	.	CASSSIAGAGYEQYF	TGTGCCAGCAGCTCTATAGCGGGAGCCGGCTACGAGCAGTACTTC
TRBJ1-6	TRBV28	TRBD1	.	CASSSSRTGTNSPLHF	TGTGCCAGCAGTTCTTCCCGGACAGGGACGAATTCACCCCTCCACTTT
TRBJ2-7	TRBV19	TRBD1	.	CASSIGGQGSYEQYF	TGTGCCAGTAGTATAGGTGGACAGGGTTCCTACGAGCAGTACTTC
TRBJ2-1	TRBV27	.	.	CASSRTPHRRKQLYNEQFF	TGTGCCAGCAGTCGGACCCCTCACCGAAGAAAACAACTTTACAATGAGCAGTTCTTC
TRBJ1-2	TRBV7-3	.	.	CASSFVGGGDYGYTF	TGTGCCAGCAGCTTTGTAGGAGGGGGAGACTATGGCTACACCTTC
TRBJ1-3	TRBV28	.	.	CASSLVLPGNTIYF	TGTGCCAGCAGCTTAGTTCTCCCTGGAAACACCATATATTTT
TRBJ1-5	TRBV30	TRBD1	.	CAWSVRVGTGEHQPQHF	TGTGCCTGGAGTGTTCGCGTGGGGACAGGGGAACATCAGCCCCAGCATTTT
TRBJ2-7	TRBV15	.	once	CATSIHSYEQYF	TGTGCCACCAGCATCCACAGCTACGAGCAGTACTTC
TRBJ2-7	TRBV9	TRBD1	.	CASLLNRGFHYEQYF	TGTGCCAGTCTATTAAACAGGGGGTTCCACTACGAGCAGTACTTC
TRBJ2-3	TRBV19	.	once	CASKGVTAGDTQYF	TGTGCCAGTAAGGGAGTTACCGCGGGAGATACGCAGTATTTT
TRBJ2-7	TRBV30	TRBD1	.	CAWSRGQGYEQYF	TGTGCCTGGAGTAGGGGACAGGGCTACGAGCAGTACTTC
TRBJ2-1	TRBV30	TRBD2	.	CAWSATSGSHNEQFF	TGTGCCTGGAGCGCAACTAGCGGGAGTCATAATGAGCAGTTCTTC
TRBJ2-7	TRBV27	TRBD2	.	CASSPRLAGLLYEQYF	TGTGCCAGCAGTCCACGACTAGCGGGGTTACTCTACGAGCAGTACTTC
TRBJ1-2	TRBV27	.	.	CASSQTRTNKIDYGYTF	TGTGCCAGCAGCCAAACCCGGACAAACAAGATTGACTATGGCTACACCTTC
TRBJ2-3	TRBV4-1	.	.	CASRVGGSTDTQYF	TGCGCCAGCAGAGTCGGCGGTAGCACAGATACGCAGTATTTT
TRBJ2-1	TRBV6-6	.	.	CASSPLTEQFF	TGTGCCAGCAGTCCTCTTACCGAGCAGTTCTTC
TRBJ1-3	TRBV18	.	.	CASSPNPFVSGNTIYF	TGTGCCAGCTCACCGAACCCCTTCGTCTCTGGAAACACCATATATTTT
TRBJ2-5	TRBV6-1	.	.	CASVRLARQETQYF	TGTGCCAGCGTTCGGCTAGCGAGGCAAGAGACCCAGTACTTC
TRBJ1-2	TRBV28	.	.	CASSLLDGYGYTF	TGTGCCAGCAGTTTACTGGACGGCTATGGCTACACCTTC
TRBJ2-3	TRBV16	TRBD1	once	CASSQRQGTDTQYF	TGTGCCAGCAGCCAAAGACAGGGAACAGATACGCAGTATTTT
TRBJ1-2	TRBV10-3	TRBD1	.	CATEDRGIRGYTF	TGTGCCACCGAGGACAGGGGAATTCGTGGCTACACCTTC
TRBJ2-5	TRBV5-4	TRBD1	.	CASSTGTGSQETQYF	TGTGCCAGCAGCACGGGGACAGGATCGCAAGAGACCCAGTACTTC
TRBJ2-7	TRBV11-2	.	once	CASSFGNGYSSGEQYF	.
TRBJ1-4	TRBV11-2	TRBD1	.	CASSSYRGYNEKLFF	TGTGCCAGCAGCTCGTACAGGGGGTATAATGAAAAACTGTTTTTT
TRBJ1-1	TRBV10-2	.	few	CASREASEAFF	TGCGCCAGCAGGGAAGCCTCTGAAGCTTTCTTT
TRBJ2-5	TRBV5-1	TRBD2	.	CASREGTSQETQYF	TGCGCCAGCCGGGAAGGGACTAGCCAAGAGACCCAGTACTTC
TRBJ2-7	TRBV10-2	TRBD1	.	CASSVGRDSYEQYF	TGCGCCAGCAGTGTCGGCCGGGACAGCTACGAGCAGTACTTC
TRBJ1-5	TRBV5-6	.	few	CASSVLGGNQPQHF	TGTGCCAGCAGCGTCCTAGGGGGCAATCAGCCCCAGCATTTT
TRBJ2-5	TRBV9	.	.	CASSSDPSGETQYF	TGTGCCAGCAGCTCGGACCCCTCGGGCGAGACCCAGTACTTC
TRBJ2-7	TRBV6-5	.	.	CASRTVYEQYF	TGTGCCAGCAGAACAGTCTACGAGCAGTACTTC
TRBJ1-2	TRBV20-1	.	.	CSARIGGGYTF	TGCAGTGCTAGAATAGGGGGAGGCTACACCTTC
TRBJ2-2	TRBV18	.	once	CASSSVRQLNTGELFF	TGTGCCAGCTCATCCGTTAGGCAGCTTAACACCGGGGAGCTGTTTTTT
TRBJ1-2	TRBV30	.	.	CAWSPPGEVFRGYTF	TGTGCCTGGAGCCCCCCGGGGGAGGTTTTTCGTGGCTACACCTTC
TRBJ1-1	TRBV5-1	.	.	CASSGTRDWTEAFF	TGCGCCAGCAGCGGGACTCGAGACTGGACTGAAGCTTTCTTT
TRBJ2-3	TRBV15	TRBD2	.	CATSRALRLAGTTDTQYF	TGTGCCACCAGCAGAGCATTAAGACTAGCGGGGACCACAGATACGCAGTATTTT
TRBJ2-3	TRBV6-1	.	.	CASSEARIPSTDTQYF	TGTGCCAGCAGTGAAGCTAGGATCCCATCCACAGATACGCAGTATTTT
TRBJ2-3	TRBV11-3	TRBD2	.	CASSLRLAGDLTDTQYF	TGTGCCAGCAGCCTTCGACTAGCGGGAGATCTGACAGATACGCAGTATTTT
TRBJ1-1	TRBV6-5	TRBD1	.	CASSPGQGNTEAFF	TGTGCCAGCAGTCCGGGACAGGGGAACACTGAAGCTTTCTTT
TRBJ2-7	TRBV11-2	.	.	CASSLGQGSSYEQYF	TGTGCCAGCAGCTTAGGTCAGGGAAGCTCCTACGAGCAGTACTTC
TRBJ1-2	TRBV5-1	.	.	CASSSGPDYGYTF	TGCGCCAGCAGCTCAGGGCCGGACTATGGCTACACCTTC
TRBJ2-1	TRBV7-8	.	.	CASSLRGLTNEQFF	TGTGCCAGCAGCTTACGGGGGCTTACCAATGAGCAGTTCTTC
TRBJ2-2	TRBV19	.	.	CASKGQSPAGELFF	TGTGCCAGTAAGGGTCAGAGTCCGGCCGGGGAGCTGTTTTTT
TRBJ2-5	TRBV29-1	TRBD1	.	CSVDGQGSQYF	TGCAGCGTCGACGGACAGGGAAGCCAGTACTTC
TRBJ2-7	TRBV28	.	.	CASSFTTGYEQYF	TGTGCCAGCAGTTTCACGACAGGCTACGAGCAGTACTTC
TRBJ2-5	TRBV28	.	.	CASSYGGDETQYF	TGTGCCAGCAGTTACGGGGGAGATGAGACCCAGTACTTC
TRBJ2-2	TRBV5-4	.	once	CASSSSIRAGRWRTGELFF	TGTGCCAGCAGCTCCAGTATTAGGGCAGGCCGGTGGCGGACCGGGGAGCTGTTTTTT